These 22 T cell receptor beta chains were all obtained from the same sample, sequenced in a study of blood T cell repertoires in COVID-19. Profiled with immunoSEQ multiplex PCR; TCRdb holds only in-frame clones, not every one. The sample has a few hundred thousand clones, roughly 88% seen once. Sequencing was carried out using peripheral blood. Receptors originate from a woman in her 30s who had recovered from COVID-19.

This CDR3 is CASSLEGGVNTDTQYF. The CDR3, as DNA: TGTGCCAGCAGCTTAGAAGGCGGGGTGAACACAGATACGCAGTATTTT. The chain uses TRBV7-3 and TRBJ2-3; perhaps TRBD2 as D (6 bases). Trimming shortened V by 2 bases and J by 2 bases, and 14 bases separated the two germline ends. CDR1 SGHTA and CDR2 FQGTGA come from the germline V gene. This CDR3 contains 16 residues.

This clone has only one observation. The chain has TRBV7-2 and TRBJ2-1; 10 nucleotides match TRBD2. CDR1 is SGHTA and CDR2 is FQGNSA in the germline V gene. The CDR3 length is 15 residues. V lost 5 bases and J lost 4; bases outside the gene matches: 5. The CDR3 DNA is TGTGCCAGCAGCCTCAGCGGGGGGGCTTACAATGAGCAGTTCTTC. As protein: CASSLSGGAYNEQFF.

This clone has a handful of counts. This chain joins TRBV3-1 (or the pseudogene TRBV3-2) and TRBJ2-4, with 8 bases fitting TRBD1. V was pared by 2 bases and J by 1 base, with 4 bases of the junction left unmatched. Germline lookup yields CDR1 LGHDT and CDR2 YNNKEL (reference sequence). The CDR3 contains 16 residues. The CDR3 DNA follows: TGTGCCAGCAGCCAACCTCGGACAGGGGCCAAAAACATTCAGTACTTC. Protein: CASSQPRTGAKNIQYF.

This sequence joins TRBV6-5 and TRBJ1-4; 7 bases align to TRBD1. This CDR3 region has 12 residues. Germline CDR1 MNHEY, CDR2 SVGAGI. V lost 10 bases to trimming and J lost 6 bases; unmatched junction nucleotides: 5. The CDR3 region has the DNA TGTGCCACGACAGGGAACGATGAAAAACTGTTTTTT. Residues: CATTGNDEKLFF.

The J gene is TRBJ2-3, the V gene TRBV7-3, with TRBD2 matching over 14 bases. This CDR3 has 16 amino acids. Germline trimming cut 5 bases from V and 11 bases from J; bases unmatched to any gene: 12. CDR1 and CDR2 from the germline V gene are SGHTA and FQGTGA. The CDR3 DNA reads TGTGCCAGCAGCCCGACTAGCGGGGGGGTTAATGTGGGGCAGTATTTT. Its protein product is CASSPTSGGVNVGQYF.

The chain uses TRBV13 and TRBJ1-2; no reliable D call. Germline-derived CDR1 and CDR2 are PRHDT and FYEKMQ (reference sequence). The CDR3 is 12 amino acids. Deletions cut 3 bases from V and 7 bases from J, with 9 bases between. The CDR3 reads CASSFSGSGYTF. CDR3 bases: TGTGCCAGCAGCTTTTCGGGGAGTGGCTACACCTTC.

The CDR3 loop is CASSSRQGHYEQYF. DNA for the CDR3: TGTGCCAGCAGTTCAAGACAGGGCCACTACGAGCAGTACTTC. The chain uses TRBV28 and TRBJ2-7, with 7 bases identical to TRBD1. CDR1 is MDHEN, CDR2 SYDVKM, per germline. Trimming cost V 4 bases and J 3 bases; bases outside gene matches: 6. The CDR3 has 14 residues.

V gene TRBV4-3 combines with J gene TRBJ1-1; D may be TRBD1 (5 bases). Germline CDR1 and CDR2: LGHNA and YSLEER. Trimming removed 3 bases from V and 2 bases from J, with 10 bases in between. The CDR3 sequence is 14 residues long. The CDR3 nucleotides read TGCGCCAGCAGCCATTTAGGGGAAAACACTGAAGCTTTCTTT. Translating gives CASSHLGENTEAFF.

This clone was picked up one time. The chain couples TRBV30 to TRBJ1-4; tentatively, D is TRBD1 (6 bases). The ends were cut back, 1 base at V and 5 bases at J, with 8 bases in the middle. The CDR3 length is 13 residues. CDR1 and CDR2 (germline): GTSNPN, SVGIG (reference sequence). CDR3 DNA: TGTGCCTGGAGTGGGGGGCTCAATGAAAAACTGTTTTTT. Amino acids: CAWSGGLNEKLFF.

Only one count was recorded for this clone. The V call is TRBV10-3, the J call TRBJ1-4; no clear D gene. Trimming pared 6 bases from V and 6 bases from J, leaving 11 bases between. The germline V gene has CDR1 ENHRY and CDR2 SYGVKD. The CDR3 is 13 amino acids. The CDR3 spells CAISPGMDEKLFF. CDR3 in DNA: TGTGCCATCAGCCCGGGGATGGATGAAAAACTGTTTTTT.

The chain carries TRBV10-3 and TRBJ2-5, with D unclear. Germline V gene lookup returns CDR1 ENHRY and CDR2 SYGVKD. The V end was cut by 6 bases, the J end by 5 bases, with 13 bases between. The CDR3 runs to 13 residues. CDR3 amino acids: CAISPEPRETQYF. The DNA for the CDR3 is TGTGCCATCAGCCCCGAACCTAGGGAGACCCAGTACTTC.

This chain uses TRBV10-3 with TRBJ2-3, with 8 bases fitting TRBD2. The germline CDR1 and CDR2 sequences are ENHRY and SYGVKD. With V trimmed by 8 bases and J by 4 bases, 2 bases remained unmatched. This CDR3 has 12 residues. The DNA for the CDR3 is TGTGCCATCGGGACTAGGTCAGATACGCAGTATTTT. This codes for CAIGTRSDTQYF.

The chain uses TRBV4-2 and TRBJ2-2; 8 bases match TRBD1. The CDR3 runs to 15 residues. CDR1 LGHNA and CDR2 YNFKEQ come from the germline V gene. The junction had 6 bases not matched to a gene; V was cut back by 2 bases and J by 7 bases. DNA of the CDR3: TGTGCCAGCAGCCAATCGGACAGGGAGTTCGGGGAGCTGTTTTTT. It specifies CASSQSDREFGELFF.

The chain employs TRBV30 and TRBJ1-1; D is possibly TRBD1 (6 bases). CDR1 GTSNPN and CDR2 SVGIG come from the germline V gene (reference sequence). The CDR3 is made up of 14 amino acids. Between the trimmed V and J ends, which lost 4 bases and 5 bases, there was a span of 17 bases. Written as DNA, the CDR3 is TGTGCCTGGACCCAAGACAGGCCGGATACTGAAGCTTTCTTT. This gives the protein CAWTQDRPDTEAFF.

The chain joins TRBV28 to TRBJ2-7; TRBD1 might be the D (6 bases). This CDR3 is 15 amino acids long. Germline lookup yields CDR1 MDHEN and CDR2 SYDVKM. The V and J ends lost 5 bases and 7 bases respectively, with 21 bases between them. This CDR3 reads CASSAYRVVSGEQYF. The CDR3, as DNA: TGTGCCAGCAGTGCATACAGGGTGGTTTCGGGAGAGCAGTACTTC.

This clone was observed at least ten times. The chain has TRBV7-8 and TRBJ1-1; D not certain. The ends were cut back, 4 bases at V and 7 bases at J, with 13 bases in the middle. Germline CDR1 is SGHVS and CDR2 is FQNEAQ. The CDR3 is 13 residues long. The CDR3: CASSSWLALEAFF. The CDR3 bases are TGTGCCAGCAGCTCGTGGTTGGCCCTTGAAGCTTTCTTT.

This clone appeared many times. This sequence joins TRBV9 and TRBJ1-4, with 10 bases lining up with TRBD1. V shed 2 bases, J shed 5 bases, and the junction held 6 bases outside the gene matches. Germline values: CDR1 SGDLS, CDR2 YYNGEE. The CDR3 sequence is 16 residues long. CDR3 amino acids: CASSVDPDRGNEKLFF. CDR3 sequence (DNA): TGTGCCAGCAGCGTCGATCCGGACAGGGGGAATGAAAAACTGTTTTTT.

This rearrangement joins TRBV6-4 to TRBJ2-6, with a possible D match to TRBD1 (6 bases). CDR3 length: 15 residues. Trimming removed 6 bases at V and 3 bases at J, with 12 bases between. Germline V gene lookup returns CDR1 MRHNA and CDR2 SNTAGT. CDR3 in DNA: TGTGCCAGCAGGGGCAGGGGATATGGGGCCAACGTCCTGACTTTC. Translation: CASRGRGYGANVLTF.

CDR3 protein: CASSNRGSGGETQYF. The CDR3 coding sequence is TGTGCCAGCAGCAACCGGGGTTCCGGAGGAGAGACCCAGTACTTC. J is TRBJ2-5 and V is TRBV3-1 (or the pseudogene TRBV3-2), with D perhaps TRBD2 (5 bases). The V end lost 5 bases, the J end lost 4 bases, and 17 bases lay between the germline ends. The CDR3 is 15 residues long. Germline-derived CDR1 and CDR2 are LGHDT and YNNKEL (reference sequence).

The chain employs TRBV19 and TRBJ1-4; perhaps TRBD1 as D (6 bases). Trimming removed 3 bases at V and 2 bases at J, with 13 bases between. The CDR3 contains 16 residues. Germline V gene sequence: CDR1 LNHDA, CDR2 SQIVND (reference sequence). CDR3 loop: CASSIGTGFTNEKLFF. Here the CDR3 DNA reads TGTGCCAGTAGTATCGGAACAGGGTTCACTAATGAAAAACTGTTTTTT.

The chain uses TRBV6-2 or TRBV6-3 and TRBJ1-5; possible D gene TRBD1, 6 bases. The CDR3 is 14 amino acids. V lost 4 bases and J 6 bases, leaving 13 bases between the germline ends. Germline lookup yields CDR1 MNHEY and CDR2 SVGEGT. CDR3 sequence (DNA): TGTGCCAGCAGTTCTTCAGGGGCTAGTCAGCCCCAGCATTTT. This sequence encodes CASSSSGASQPQHF.

The gene calls are TRBV28 and TRBJ1-5; tentatively, D is TRBD1 (6 bases). V lost 4 bases, J lost 5 bases, and 18 bases lay in between. Germline values: CDR1 MDHEN, CDR2 SYDVKM. The CDR3 extends over 16 amino acids. CDR3 in DNA: TGTGCCAGCAGTTCTTTACCCGGGGGGGGCGATCAGCCCCAGCATTTT. Its translation: CASSSLPGGGDQPQHF.